These 30 T cell receptor beta chains share one sample of origin, sequenced in a study of response to subunit inactivated influenza vaccine. TCRdb analysed the RT-PCR reads with MiXCR anew, one entry per CDR3 protein. The table has about half a million distinct CDR3 sequences, around 25% seen once; the top ten hold around 2%. The source was CD4+ T cells sorted from PBMCs, collected about 5 days after vaccination. The source is a man in his forties or fifties who received an inactivated influenza vaccine.

CDR3 residues: CSAYLAGGRETQYF. The CDR3 nucleotides read TGCAGTGCATATCTAGCGGGGGGGCGAGAGACCCAGTACTTC. J is TRBJ2-5 and V is TRBV20-1; 12 positions match TRBD2. Germline-derived CDR1 and CDR2 are DFQATT and SNEGSKA (reference sequence). The CDR3 consists of 14 residues. Trimming at V came to 6 bases and at J to 4 bases, leaving 6 bases not matched to a gene.

This chain joins TRBV5-1 and TRBJ2-7; D remains ambiguous. V was clipped by 6 bases and J by 7 bases, with 17 bases between them. Per germline, CDR1 SGHRS and CDR2 YFSETQ. This CDR3 is built from 13 residues. In DNA form, the CDR3 reads TGCGCCAGCACCCCTGGTAGGTCCTGGGAGCAGTACTTC. It yields the protein CASTPGRSWEQYF.

This clonotype was seen only a few times. This chain uses TRBV7-9 with TRBJ1-2, with unresolved D. Germline values: CDR1 SEHNR, CDR2 FQNEAQ (reference sequence). V lost 5 bases, J lost 4 bases, and 14 bases lay in between. The CDR3 spans 14 residues. The CDR3 DNA is TGTGCCAGCAGCCCTTTCTCCAGGTTCTATGGCTACACCTTC. Amino acids: CASSPFSRFYGYTF.

The chain uses TRBV12-3 or TRBV12-4 and TRBJ2-4; either TRBD1 or TRBD2 may supply D (5 bases each). The CDR3 contains 13 residues. With 1 base removed from V and 9 bases from J, the gap between germline ends came to 10 bases. The CDR3 spells CASSLGGVAIQYF. In DNA form, the CDR3 reads TGTGCCAGCAGTTTAGGAGGGGTCGCCATTCAGTACTTC.

This chain joins TRBV20-1 and TRBJ2-3; 8 nucleotides match TRBD1. CDR3 length equals 12 residues. CDR1 is DFQATT, CDR2 SNEGSKA, per germline (reference sequence). The J segment lost 6 bases and the V segment lost 6 bases, leaving 5 bases of the junction unmatched. The CDR3 DNA reads TGCAGTGCAAAGGACAGGGTGGATACGCAGTATTTT. The encoded protein is CSAKDRVDTQYF.

This chain links TRBV4-1 with TRBJ2-1; 8 nucleotides line up with TRBD2. The CDR3 has 16 amino acids. CDR1 and CDR2 (germline): MGHRA, YSYEKL. V lost 2 bases to trimming and J lost 3 bases; unmatched junction nucleotides: 6. CDR3 nucleotide sequence: TGCGCCAGCAGCCAACGGGGGCGGGGGGACTACAATGAGCAGTTCTTC. As protein: CASSQRGRGDYNEQFF.

The gene calls are TRBV7-2 and TRBJ1-1; no definite D call. The CDR3 is made up of 14 amino acids. V lost 1 base, J lost 8 bases, and 14 bases lay in between. Germline values: CDR1 SGHTA, CDR2 FQGNSA. The CDR3 spells CASSLGGWGGEAFF. CDR3 coding DNA: TGTGCCAGCAGCTTAGGAGGGTGGGGAGGGGAAGCTTTCTTT.

For this clonotype: Compared with germline, one end of the junction differs, possibly owing to a read error. This chain uses TRBV4-3 with TRBJ2-3; 8 bases line up with TRBD2. The germline V gene has CDR1 LGHNA and CDR2 YSLEER. This CDR3 region has 15 residues. DNA of the CDR3: TGCGCCAGCAGCCCGCGGGAGGCCAGCACAGATACGCAGTCTTTT. Its translation is CASSPREASTDTQSF.

This clonotype was counted at least ten times. The chain employs TRBV12-3 or TRBV12-4 and TRBJ2-1; D may match TRBD1 or TRBD2 (6 bases each). The CDR3 runs to 15 residues. Deletions cut 0 bases from V and 3 bases from J, with 9 bases between. The DNA of the CDR3 is TGTGCCAGCAGTTTAGCGGGGGGCTACTACAATGAGCAGTTCTTC. Protein product: CASSLAGGYYNEQFF.

The chain couples TRBV14 to TRBJ2-7; D gene uncertain. The CDR3 contains 15 residues. V lost 2 bases, J lost 4 bases, and 15 bases lay in between. CDR1 is SGHDN, CDR2 FVKESK, per germline. CDR3 sequence (DNA): TGTGCCAGCAGCCAACGGCCAGTTTTGTCATACGAGCAGTACTTC. Its protein product is CASSQRPVLSYEQYF.

In its sample, this clonotype was seen a few times. V and J are TRBV20-1 and TRBJ2-1; 7 bases are shared with TRBD2. From germline, CDR1 is DFQATT and CDR2 SNEGSKA (reference sequence). The V and J ends lost 1 base and 5 bases, in that order; junction bases with no gene match: 11. The CDR3 spans 16 residues. The chain's CDR3 is CSARVQWTSWDNEQFF. In DNA, the CDR3 is TGCAGTGCTAGAGTCCAATGGACTAGTTGGGACAATGAGCAGTTCTTC.

In its sample, this clonotype was seen many times. The chain uses TRBV20-1 and TRBJ1-3; no clear D. V was trimmed by 7 bases and J by 4 bases, leaving 8 bases between them. The CDR3 extends over 11 amino acids. Germline-derived CDR1 and CDR2 are DFQATT and SNEGSKA (reference sequence). The CDR3 protein is CSVNSGNTIYF. CDR3 nucleotide sequence: TGCAGTGTAAACTCAGGAAACACCATATATTTT.

This clonotype was picked up many times. J is TRBJ2-1 and V is TRBV15; TRBD1 agrees at 7 bases. V dropped 7 bases and J dropped 5; count of bases not matched to a gene: 8. Germline assignment: CDR1 LNHNV and CDR2 YYDKDF (reference sequence). The CDR3 has 14 residues. In nucleotides, the CDR3 is TGTGCCACCAAACCCCGGGACAGTAACAATGAGCAGTTCTTC. This gives the protein CATKPRDSNNEQFF. The variable domain in full, completed from reference TRBV15 and TRBJ2-1, reads DAMVIQNPRYQVTQFGKPVTLSCSQTLNHNVMYWYQQKSSQAPKLLFHYYDKDFNNEADTPDNFQSRRPNTSFCFLDIRSPGLGDTAMYLCATKPRDSNNEQFFGPGTRLTVL.

This clonotype was recorded only once. The genes are TRBV3-1 and TRBJ2-7; 8 nucleotides line up with TRBD2. Germline trimming cut 0 bases from V and 4 bases from J; bases unmatched to any gene: 8. Germline CDR1 and CDR2: LGHDT and YNNKEL (reference sequence). The CDR3 loop spans 16 amino acids. The CDR3 protein is CASSQDQDSGGYEQYF. CDR3 in DNA: TGTGCCAGCAGCCAAGATCAAGACAGCGGGGGATACGAGCAGTACTTC.

This clonotype was seen a handful of times. V usage is TRBV7-2 and J usage is TRBJ1-3; no definite D call. Germline V gene data show CDR1 as SGHTA and CDR2 as FQGNSA. Trimming pared 2 bases from V and 0 bases from J, leaving 11 bases between. This CDR3 spans 16 amino acids. CDR3 region: CASSLSASLSGNTIYF. The DNA of the CDR3 is TGTGCCAGCAGCTTATCAGCGTCCCTCTCTGGAAACACCATATATTTT. Together with reference TRBV7-2 and TRBJ1-3, the CDR3 gives the full variable domain: GAGVSQSPSNKVTEKGKDVELRCDPISGHTALYWYRQSLGQGLEFLIYFQGNSAPDKSGLPSDRFSAERTGGSVSTLTIQRTQQEDSAVYLCASSLSASLSGNTIYFGEGSWLTVV.

This clonotype was picked up many times. In DNA, the CDR3 is TGCGCCAGCAGCTCCCTCGCGGGACAGGGGGGCGAGCAGTACTTC. Its protein is CASSSLAGQGGEQYF. The chain uses TRBV5-1 and TRBJ2-7; 11 bases agree with TRBD1. Looked up from germline, CDR1 is SGHRS and CDR2 is YFSETQ. V shed 3 bases and J 6 bases; nucleotides not matched to a gene: 8. The CDR3 spans 15 residues.

The chain is built from TRBV15 and TRBJ1-3, with D tentatively TRBD1 (6 bases). V was pared by 2 bases and J by 0 bases, with 14 bases between. There are 17 residues in the CDR3. Germline V gene sequence: CDR1 LNHNV, CDR2 YYDKDF (reference sequence). This CDR3 is CATSRSRQGGSGNTIYF. The DNA for the CDR3 is TGTGCCACCAGCAGATCTAGGCAAGGGGGCTCTGGAAACACCATATATTTT. The full variable domain, completed using reference TRBV15 and TRBJ1-3, is DAMVIQNPRYQVTQFGKPVTLSCSQTLNHNVMYWYQQKSSQAPKLLFHYYDKDFNNEADTPDNFQSRRPNTSFCFLDIRSPGLGDTAMYLCATSRSRQGGSGNTIYFGEGSWLTVV.

This clonotype has more than one count but fewer than ten. V gene TRBV6-5 combines with J gene TRBJ1-1; TRBD1 is a possible D gene (5 bases). The CDR3 has 16 amino acids. CDR1 and CDR2 (germline): MNHEY, SVGAGI. Trimming cost V 0 bases and J 1 base, with 12 bases left between them. The CDR3 protein is CASSYSSGAGNTEAFF. In DNA, the CDR3 is TGTGCCAGCAGTTACTCGAGCGGGGCTGGGAACACTGAAGCTTTCTTT.

This clonotype was seen a handful of times. The chain links TRBV24-1 to TRBJ1-2; D is unresolved. In germline, CDR1 is KGHDR, CDR2 SFDVKD. This CDR3 has 14 residues. The ends were cut back, 4 bases at V and 4 bases at J, with 12 bases in the middle. As DNA, the CDR3 is TGTGCCACCAGTGACGGAGCGCAAAGCTATGGCTACACCTTC. Translation: CATSDGAQSYGYTF.

This clonotype has just a few counts. The chain combines TRBV10-3 with TRBJ1-2; 9 nucleotides align to TRBD1. The CDR3 runs 14 residues. Germline CDR1 and CDR2: ENHRY and SYGVKD. The J segment lost 3 bases and the V segment lost 5 bases, leaving 4 bases of the junction unmatched. Here the CDR3 reads CAISSRTGDYGYTF. CDR3 sequence (DNA): TGTGCCATCAGTAGTAGGACAGGGGACTATGGCTACACCTTC.

This clonotype came up a few times. The chain joins TRBV20-1 to TRBJ2-5; D possibly corresponds to TRBD1 (5 bases). CDR1 DFQATT and CDR2 SNEGSKA come from the germline V gene (reference sequence). CDR3 length: 14 amino acids. V lost 3 bases to trimming and J lost 0 bases, with 11 bases between them. CDR3 amino acids: CSASIDSYQETQYF. DNA of the CDR3: TGCAGTGCTAGTATCGACAGCTACCAAGAGACCCAGTACTTC.

This clonotype was recorded at least ten times. The V call is TRBV12-3 or TRBV12-4, the J call TRBJ2-5; perhaps TRBD1 as D (6 bases). The CDR3 has 13 residues. Trimming cost V 8 bases and J 1 base, with 11 bases left between them. The CDR3 sequence: CASEVRGQETQYF. The CDR3 coding sequence is TGTGCCAGCGAAGTCAGGGGCCAAGAGACCCAGTACTTC.

This clonotype was counted between two and nine times. The chain has TRBV12-3 or TRBV12-4 and TRBJ2-7, with a possible D match to TRBD1 (6 bases). V lost 3 bases and J lost 7, with 22 bases in between. The CDR3 runs to 16 residues. The CDR3 here is CASSLGAGPAVEEQYF. In DNA, the CDR3 is TGTGCCAGCAGTTTGGGGGCCGGGCCAGCGGTGGAGGAGCAGTACTTC.

This clonotype was counted a few times. This sequence joins TRBV20-1 and TRBJ1-4; D remains unclear. Per germline, CDR1 DFQATT and CDR2 SNEGSKA (reference sequence). Trimming cost V 3 bases and J 7 bases, with 15 bases left between them. This CDR3 region has 14 residues. CDR3 nucleotide sequence: TGCAGTGCTAGGGACCCCACTGAGGGTGAAAAACTGTTTTTT. It codes for CSARDPTEGEKLFF.

The J gene is TRBJ2-7, the V gene TRBV6-2 or TRBV6-3; a possible D gene is TRBD2 (6 bases). Trimming left V 8 bases short and J 3 bases short, with 17 bases between. This CDR3 has 14 residues. In germline, CDR1 is MNHEY, CDR2 SVGEGT. The CDR3 reads CASCRLGSGYEQYF. Written as DNA, the CDR3 is TGTGCCAGCTGCAGACTAGGAAGTGGCTACGAGCAGTACTTC.

The J gene is TRBJ2-4, the V gene TRBV3-1; 8 bases fit TRBD2. The CDR3 runs to 15 residues. V dropped 4 bases and J dropped 9; count of bases not matched to a gene: 11. From germline, CDR1 is LGHDT and CDR2 YNNKEL (reference sequence). CDR3 region: CASSPTGLVYGIQYF. In DNA, the CDR3 is TGTGCCAGCAGCCCCACGGGACTAGTTTATGGCATTCAGTACTTC. Based on the CDR3 plus reference TRBV3-1 and TRBJ2-4, the full variable domain is DTAVSQTPKYLVTQMGNDKSIKCEQNLGHDTMYWYKQDSKKFLKIMFSYNNKELIINETVPNRFSPKSPDKAHLNLHINSLELGDSAVYFCASSPTGLVYGIQYFGAGTRLSVL.

J is TRBJ2-4 and V is TRBV5-1; D is undetermined. CDR3 length: 15 residues. Trimming took 0 bases from V and 0 from J, leaving 7 bases between them. CDR1 is SGHRS and CDR2 is YFSETQ in the germline V gene. CDR3 nucleotides: TGCGCCAGCAGCTTGGTGGTCGGAGCCAAAAACATTCAGTACTTC. This encodes CASSLVVGAKNIQYF.

The chain is built from TRBV20-1 and TRBJ2-1; TRBD2 aligns across 8 bases. There are 15 residues in the CDR3. Germline V gene sequence: CDR1 DFQATT, CDR2 SNEGSKA (reference sequence). J was trimmed by 1 base and V by 1 base; bases with no gene match: 3. DNA of the CDR3: TGCAGTGCTAGAGTAGCGGGAAGGTCCTACAATGAGCAGTTCTTC. It yields the protein CSARVAGRSYNEQFF.

V is TRBV30 and J is TRBJ1-1; D is perhaps TRBD1 (5 bases). The CDR3 spans 14 residues. Trimming cost V 2 bases and J 1 base, with 11 bases left between them. Germline V lookup: CDR1 GTSNPN, CDR2 SVGIG (reference sequence). CDR3 bases: TGTGCCTGGAGTCCACCGGGGGAGAACACTGAAGCTTTCTTT. The encoded protein is CAWSPPGENTEAFF.

This clonotype has just a few counts. The chain employs TRBV20-1 and TRBJ1-4, with TRBD1 matching 8 bases. Germline trimming cut 0 bases from V and 8 bases from J; bases unmatched to any gene: 8. CDR3 length: 15 amino acids. CDR1 is DFQATT, CDR2 SNEGSKA, per germline (reference sequence). The CDR3 DNA reads as TGCAGTGCTAGAGATGACGGGACAGGCGCGGAAAAACTGTTTTTT. It specifies CSARDDGTGAEKLFF.